One and the same sample provided the 21 T cell receptor beta chains below, sequenced in a study of T-cell reconstitution after alpha-beta-depleted transplantation in children. Unique molecular identifiers were incorporated when the TCRbeta library was constructed. TCRdb called the PCR reads again in MiXCR, with one record for every CDR3 protein. The sample lists hundreds of thousands of distinct CDR3 sequences, 15% to 20% occurring once. The sample here was PBMCs from the stem cell graft donor, taken from the stem cell graft. Receptor source: a human donor who donated a stem cell graft to a child with acute myeloid leukemia.

The sample holds a few counts of this clonotype. The chain recombines TRBV4-1 with TRBJ2-4; D remains ambiguous. The length of the CDR3 is 12 residues. Germline CDR1 MGHRA, CDR2 YSYEKL. Trimming pared 0 bases from V and 8 bases from J, leaving 5 bases between. The CDR3, as DNA: TGCGCCAGCAGCCAAGATGGAGACATTCAGTACTTC. This translates into CASSQDGDIQYF.

This clonotype was picked up many times. Here the CDR3 DNA reads TGCAGTGCCAGACAGGTTTACAATGAGCAGTTCTTC. It is translated as CSARQVYNEQFF. The chain links TRBV20-1 to TRBJ2-1; a weak D match, TRBD1 (6 bases). This CDR3 has 12 amino acids. The germline V and J ends were trimmed by 6 bases and 4 bases, with 10 bases remaining between them. Germline V gives CDR1 DFQATT, CDR2 SNEGSKA (reference sequence).

The V gene is TRBV9, the J gene TRBJ1-5; tentatively, D is TRBD1 (5 bases). CDR3 size: 14 residues. Germline lookup yields CDR1 SGDLS and CDR2 YYNGEE. V shed 3 bases and J shed 4 bases, with 11 bases lying between them. The CDR3 bases are TGTGCCAGCAGCGCATCCTCAGGGAATCAGCCCCAGCATTTT. This encodes CASSASSGNQPQHF.

This clonotype has at least ten counts. The chain links TRBV5-1 to TRBJ2-1, with 7 bases matching TRBD1. The CDR3 runs 15 residues. The J segment lost 8 bases and the V segment lost 2 bases, leaving 10 bases of the junction unmatched. Germline V lookup: CDR1 SGHRS, CDR2 YFSETQ. The CDR3 sequence: CASSLGVTGAHEQFF. In DNA, the CDR3 is TGCGCCAGCAGCTTAGGCGTCACAGGGGCCCATGAGCAGTTCTTC.

Only a few counts were recorded for this clonotype. The chain uses TRBV5-1 and TRBJ2-3; 7 bases are shared with TRBD1. V dropped 4 bases and J dropped 6; count of bases not matched to a gene: 8. CDR3 length: 14 amino acids. The V gene's germline CDR1 is SGHRS and CDR2 YFSETQ. The CDR3 DNA follows: TGCGCCAGCAGCCTGACAGGGATTCACGATACGCAGTATTTT. Its translation: CASSLTGIHDTQYF.

This sequence joins TRBV27 and TRBJ1-2, with 7 positions matching TRBD1. CDR3 length: 14 amino acids. Germline assignment: CDR1 MNHEY and CDR2 SMNVEV (reference sequence). The V gene end was trimmed by 4 bases and the J gene end by 2 bases; junction bases not matched to a gene: 4. CDR3 nucleotides: TGTGCCAGCAGTTACCAGACAGGGAACTATGGCTACACCTTC. Translation gives CASSYQTGNYGYTF.

Ten or more counts support this clonotype. The chain combines TRBV6-6 with TRBJ2-1; 7 bases line up with TRBD2. Trimming cost V 5 bases and J 8 bases; bases outside gene matches: 6. Germline lookup yields CDR1 MNHNY and CDR2 SVGAGI (reference sequence). The CDR3 runs to 13 residues. DNA of the CDR3: TGTGCCAGCAGTCTTGGACTAGACGATGAGCAGTTCTTC. It specifies CASSLGLDDEQFF.

Turning to this clonotype: This may be a read error: a much more frequent sequence differs by one nucleotide. The chain carries TRBV29-1 and TRBJ1-2; D not resolved. Germline CDR1 and CDR2: SQVTM and ANQGSEA. Trimming removed 5 bases at V and 2 bases at J, with 15 bases between. The CDR3 has 14 residues. The CDR3 DNA reads TGCAGCGTTACCGCACGGGGAGGAAACTATGGCTACACCTTC. Translated, it gives CSVTARGGNYGYTF.

The chain uses TRBV12-3 or TRBV12-4 and TRBJ2-5; 7 bases are shared with TRBD1. The CDR3 contains 14 residues. J was trimmed by 4 bases and V by 3 bases; bases with no gene match: 5. The CDR3, as DNA: TGTGCCAGCAGTTTCGGGTCAGGGGGAGAGACCCAGTACTTC. This sequence encodes CASSFGSGGETQYF.

The V gene is TRBV20-1, the J gene TRBJ1-1, with TRBD1 as a possible D gene (5 bases). CDR3 size: 17 residues. V lost 6 bases to trimming and J lost 5 bases, with 28 bases between them. The germline gives CDR1 DFQATT, CDR2 SNEGSKA (reference sequence). The CDR3 spells CSAPPLQETRTGTEAFF. CDR3 nucleotide sequence: TGCAGTGCCCCCCCCCTACAGGAGACCCGGACGGGGACTGAAGCTTTCTTT.

The sample holds many counts of this clonotype. V is TRBV9 and J is TRBJ2-1; 8 nucleotides agree with TRBD2. Trimming cost V 3 bases and J 6 bases; bases outside gene matches: 11. Germline lookup yields CDR1 SGDLS and CDR2 YYNGEE. The CDR3 sequence is 16 residues long. This CDR3 reads CASSAEGTSGTNEQFF. The CDR3 nucleotides are TGTGCCAGCAGCGCGGAAGGGACTAGTGGGACCAATGAGCAGTTCTTC.

In regard to this clonotype: A much larger clone lies one base from this, so it may be a read error. This chain connects TRBV29-1 to TRBJ2-1; the D gene is possibly TRBD1 (6 bases). Germline CDR1 is SQVTM and CDR2 is ANQGSEA. The CDR3 totals 12 residues. The CDR3 DNA is TGCAGCGTCACTACAGGGCTGACTGAGCAGCTCTTC. This sequence encodes CSVTTGLTEQLF.

This clonotype was counted many times. The genes are TRBV29-1 and TRBJ2-1; 7 bases align to TRBD1. This CDR3 is built from 11 residues. Germline V lookup: CDR1 SQVTM, CDR2 ANQGSEA. V lost 8 bases, J lost 4 bases, and 2 bases stayed unmatched. The CDR3 DNA follows: TGCAGCATGGGACAGTACAATGAGCAGTTCTTC. Translation: CSMGQYNEQFF.

This chain joins TRBV20-1 and TRBJ2-7; 8 bases agree with TRBD2. The ends lost 0 bases at V and 7 bases at J; junction bases unmatched: 11. CDR3 size: 15 residues. CDR1 is DFQATT, CDR2 SNEGSKA, per germline (reference sequence). The CDR3 here is CSARDYRRGAGEQYV. DNA of the CDR3: TGCAGTGCTAGAGATTATAGGCGGGGGGCAGGTGAGCAGTACGTC.

This clonotype was picked up many times. The rearrangement joins TRBV20-1 to TRBJ1-5, with a weak D call TRBD1 (6 bases). CDR1 and CDR2 (germline): DFQATT, SNEGSKA (reference sequence). This CDR3 has 13 amino acids. Trimming stripped 6 bases from V and 6 bases from J, with 15 bases between. The CDR3 DNA is TGCAGTGCCTCGGTGGGGGGCCGTCAGCCCCAGCATTTT. Protein product: CSASVGGRQPQHF.

The chain uses TRBV28 and TRBJ2-5, with D perhaps TRBD1 (5 bases). V gave up 10 bases and J gave up 3 bases, with 12 bases separating them. CDR1 MDHEN and CDR2 SYDVKM come from the germline V gene. CDR3 length equals 12 residues. The DNA for the CDR3 is TGTGCCACCCTAAGGGGCGAAGAGACCCAGTACTTC. Translation: CATLRGEETQYF.

V is TRBV5-1 and J is TRBJ2-1; 9 bases agree with TRBD1. With V trimmed by 2 bases and J by 2 bases, 2 bases remained unmatched. The germline gives CDR1 SGHRS, CDR2 YFSETQ. The CDR3 is 15 amino acids. This CDR3 reads CASSFRDRAYNEQFF. In DNA, the CDR3 is TGCGCCAGCAGCTTCCGGGACAGGGCCTACAATGAGCAGTTCTTC. The variable domain in full, completed from reference TRBV5-1 and TRBJ2-1, reads KAGVTQTPRYLIKTRGQQVTLSCSPISGHRSVSWYQQTPGQGLQFLFEYFSETQRNKGNFPGRFSGRQFSNSRSEMNVSTLELGDSALYLCASSFRDRAYNEQFFGPGTRLTVL.

V gene TRBV20-1 combines with J gene TRBJ2-3; TRBD1 is a possible D gene (6 bases). The V gene lost 0 bases and the J gene lost 4 bases, with 17 bases spanning the gap. The germline CDR1 and CDR2 sequences are DFQATT and SNEGSKA (reference sequence). The CDR3 runs 16 residues. The chain's CDR3 is CSARDLRGGAADTQYF. In DNA form, the CDR3 reads TGCAGTGCTAGAGATCTCAGAGGGGGAGCCGCAGATACGCAGTATTTT.

This clonotype has ten or more counts. The junction departs from the called germline gene at one end, perhaps through a read error. J is TRBJ2-5 and V is TRBV20-1; D call uncertain. This CDR3 comprises 11 residues. Germline CDR1 reads DFQATT; CDR2 reads SNEGSKA (reference sequence). CDR3 DNA sequence: TGCAGTGCTAGAGCAGACTCTCCCCAGGACTTC. It specifies CSARADSPQDF.

This clonotype was seen repeatedly, ten times or more. The genes are TRBV7-2 and TRBJ1-1, with unresolved D. Per the germline V gene, CDR1 is SGHTA and CDR2 is FQGNSA. V was pared by 5 bases and J by 6 bases, with 13 bases between. CDR3 length equals 13 residues. CDR3 DNA: TGTGCCAGCAGCCAAAGATACACTGCTGAAGCTTTCTTT. Translation gives CASSQRYTAEAFF.

This clonotype was picked up a small number of times. CDR3 sequence (DNA): TGTGCCAGCAGTGGGGCTTCCTACGAGCAGTACGTC. Translated, it gives CASSGASYEQYV. The genes are TRBV5-6 and TRBJ2-7; D perhaps matches TRBD1 (5 bases). Germline-derived CDR1 and CDR2 are SGHDT and YYEEEE. Trimming shortened V by 5 bases and J by 1 base, and 7 bases separated the two germline ends. This CDR3 has 12 amino acids.